This record covers a single T cell receptor beta chain. This clone occurred once. This receptor's antigen is unknown. No much larger clone is present one base from it, and per-base qualities are unavailable. This specimen's time point label, interpreted: baseline before first vaccination. Vaccinee samples were obtained from the UK trials COV001 and COV002, which included a single-blind randomized controlled phase 2/3 trial of AZD1222 (ChAdOx1 nCoV-19) in healthy adults. Trial participant PBMC samples were collected at day 0 and day 28 after the second dose for TCRbeta chain sequencing. The sample originates from a study of T cell responses to AZD1222 COVID-19 vaccine (dated by TCRdb to the early 2020s). A note on the overall study: AZD1222 recipients whose second dose came at about 4 weeks and those whose second dose came at about 12 weeks were combined into one group, since spike-specific TCR depth and breadth did not differ between the two schedules. Enrollment into the trials was organized by age into subgroups of 18-55, 56-69 and 70-plus years, and those subgroups contained roughly 150, 30 and 60 TCR-sequenced participants, respectively. A total of 233 trial participants underwent TCR sequencing, of whom 207 received two doses of AZD1222 and around 25 received two doses of the MenACWY control vaccine.

The CDR3 regions of human TCRbeta chains were analyzed by immunosequencing. The original pipeline was this. Repertoire TCRs were matched against a reference library of SARS-CoV-2-specific TCRs generated with the MIRA antigen-specificity platform. Breadth was defined as the fraction of unique TCRs that were SARS-CoV-2-associated. Depth was defined as the fraction of total T cells that were SARS-CoV-2-associated. Using the MIRA data, each spike-specific TCR was assigned both to the spike region to which the TCR was reactive and to a CD4 or CD8 class. Log10-transformed breadth and depth values were compared by one-way ANOVA with Sidak's multiple comparisons tests. TCRdb's version of the immuneACCESS table is confined to in-frame rearrangements and falls short of the full clone set. An unresolved V gene accounts for under half of the shortfall where checked; the remainder is of unknown origin. V, J and clone size reflect that table, while D and trimming were determined from the DNA. The sample table holds about 180,000 clones, of which 75% to 95% were seen once. Of the sample, 2.5% to 3% is held by the ten largest clones.

Here is what the overall study found, with its caveats: Reportedly, close to half of the unique spike-specific TCRs recognized epitopes lying outside the regions that are mutated in the B.1.351 and B.1.1.7 variants. In the small 56-69-year group, the increase in depth fell short of significance, most likely because of low power. Because no samples from the day 14 peak response were available, repertoires could be characterized only after the peak T cell response. Most participants were white British and females outnumbered males, and the authors suggested that clonal diversity may have been underestimated. The whole spike protein was spanned by vaccine-associated CD4 TCRs, and dominant responses were seen in regions 160-218 and 743-854. Conclusions about previously exposed vaccinees are limited because only a handful of AZD1222 recipients were SARS-CoV-2 seropositive at baseline. A significant rise in spike-specific TCR breadth and depth was observed after two AZD1222 doses relative to day 0 and relative to MenACWY recipients.

The clonotype was recovered from an adult in good health. Specimen: peripheral blood, collected on day 0 of AZD1222 vaccination.

The DNA sequence reads TGTGCCCGGAAGGGAGGCCAGCAGAACACTGAAGCTTTCTTT. Its amino acids are CARKGGQQNTEAFF. The chain links TRBV30 with TRBJ1-1, with an unclear D gene assignment. The CDR3, cysteine through phenylalanine, is 14 amino acids long. CDR3 DNA is the only sequence kept; it has 42 bases, read in frame from the first base. Trimming removed 8 bases from V and 1 base from J, leaving 17 bases between the germline ends. CDR1 and CDR2, looked up from the germline V gene (reference sequence), are GTSNPN and SVGIG.